This T cell receptor beta chain was sequenced in a study of cytomegalovirus exposure and HLA in healthy donors. At the level of the study: From approximately 170 million T cells, an earlier analysis saw 117 million unique TCR beta sequences.

Primers for the PCR totalled 60 Vbeta and 13 Jbeta. This table comes from immunoSEQ multiplex PCR, and its TCRdb copy is limited to in-frame clones, with some not included. The repertoire holds about 190,000 clones, with roughly 80% as singletons. Findings of the study overall: Presence/absence analyses assumed roughly uniform sequencing depth across donors.

This CDR3 region has 16 residues. Trimming shortened V by 6 bases and J by 5 bases, and 22 bases separated the two germline ends. Germline V gene data show CDR1 as LNHDA and CDR2 as SQIVND (reference sequence). This clone was counted a few times. Its antigen is not known. This TCR was recovered from a woman aged 30 to 39 in good health and CMV-seropositive. The chain has TRBV19 and TRBJ1-1; D gene ambiguous. The sequenced material came from PBMCs. The CDR3 is CASRAGVGSGKTEAFF. The CDR3 DNA reads TGTGCCAGTAGAGCTGGGGTGGGAAGCGGAAAAACTGAAGCTTTCTTT.